This T cell receptor (beta chain) was recovered during a study of T cell repertoires in ileal Crohn's disease. Surgical specimens yielded lamina propria lymphocytes, which were density-gradient separated and then sorted. This clone occurred once. Antigen unknown. The study, taken as a whole, reports: Clonality above 26.8% at surgery always came with endoscopic recurrence.

Clones were read by immunoSEQ multiplex PCR, and TCRdb kept only the in-frame ones, dropping some. The sample carries 300 to 400 clones, roughly nine tenths recorded once. This receptor was taken from an adult with Crohn's disease. The sequenced sample was CD8+ T cells sorted from the ileum.

The CDR3 sequence: CASSSWASSSYEQYF. DNA of the CDR3: TGTGCCAGCAGCTCCTGGGCATCCAGCTCCTACGAGCAGTACTTC. The rearrangement joins TRBV5-4 to TRBJ2-7; D ambiguous. Germline CDR1 and CDR2: SGHNT and YYREEE (reference sequence). There are 15 residues in the CDR3. Between the trimmed V and J ends, which lost 3 bases and 0 bases, there was a span of 13 bases.